The source of this TCR beta chain is a study of vaccination effects on CD4 cells after COVID-19. V lost 0 bases, J lost 1 base, and 7 bases lay in between. The CDR3 spans 14 residues. The V gene's germline CDR1 is SGHRS and CDR2 YFSETQ. Notes on this clone: Antigen unknown.

The study, taken as a whole, reports: Whether induced by infection or by vaccine, clones showed marked clonal contraction late after vaccination.

Prior to sequencing, the ViraFEST assay stimulated PBMC with viral peptide pools, which expanded the antigen-specific CD4+ T cells. Once cultured for approximately ten days, the cells underwent separation to obtain CD4+ T cells. Vaccine recipients had no previous SARS-CoV-2 infection; their nucleocapsid antibodies were negative. TCRdb's copy holds only in-frame clones and misses some; the assay was immunoSEQ multiplex PCR. The sample gives some 68,000 clones, around three quarters of which show up once; 3.5% to 4.5% is in the top ten. The TCR comes from a human donor who received a COVID-19 vaccine. The chain links TRBV5-1 to TRBJ1-2; D gene ambiguous. The source material was CD4+ T cells from PBMCs cultured with HCoV-OC43 spike peptides, sampled before COVID-19 vaccination. The subset was: HCoV-OC43 spike overlapping peptide pool stimulation. The CDR3 loop is CASSLDQINYGYTF. Written as DNA, the CDR3 is TGCGCCAGCAGCTTGGACCAGATTAACTATGGCTACACCTTC.